What follows is one TCR beta chain and its context. Its antigen is as yet unknown. Ineligible for inclusion were patients with other autoimmune diseases, uncontrolled infections, pregnancy or lactation. This sample was taken from a study of Graves' ophthalmopathy and Graves' hyperthyroidism. The study amplified TCR beta CDR3 regions using RNA transcripts. First-round RT-PCR employed HTBI primers, with a second-round multiplex PCR after it. From the multiplex PCR reads, TCRdb called clonotypes with MiXCR, one entry per CDR3 protein. The sample includes around 670,000 distinct CDR3 sequences, approximately 40% of them seen just once. Broader study findings: Also, most clonotypes expanded in the thyroid above 0.001 frequency appeared in blood.

There are 15 residues in the CDR3. Germline V gene data show CDR1 as DFQATT and CDR2 as SNEGSKA (reference sequence). The V end lost 7 bases, the J end lost 1 base, and 19 bases lay between the germline ends. This TCR derives from an adult man with Graves' ophthalmopathy. This sequence joins TRBV20-1 and TRBJ1-2; D perhaps matches TRBD1 (5 bases). The sample comprised peripheral blood. The DNA for the CDR3 is TGCAGTGGACGCTTCGGGAGGGGCCTTAACTATGGCTACACCTTC. Translated: CSGRFGRGLNYGYTF.